These T cell receptor beta chains were read from a single sample in a study of identical twins. TCRdb re-analysed the 5' RACE reads in MiXCR, keeping a single row per CDR3 protein. The sample records 350,000 to 600,000 distinct CDR3 sequences, 11% to 15% being singletons. The same specimen was also included in a second study, on yellow fever vaccine responses in identical twins.

The sequenced material came from CD4+ T cells sorted from blood. The source of these receptors is a young woman in good health. CDR3s include the opening cysteine and the closing phenylalanine or tryptophan. D genes are given only for firm matches. Expanded clones get a size class; other rows say once, few or many, or leave the size out.

J gene,V gene,clone size,D gene,CDR3 DNA,CDR3 protein
TRBJ2-3,TRBV7-2,few,-,TGTGCCAGCAGCTCCGGGACTTTCAACACAGATACGCAGTATTTT,CASSSGTFNTDTQYF
TRBJ2-6,TRBV7-9,-,-,TGTGCCAGCAGCTCTGCAGAAGCTGGGGCCAACGTCCTGACTTTC,CASSSAEAGANVLTF
TRBJ2-6,TRBV3-1,many,-,TGTGCCAGCAGCCAAGGAAGGACATCTGGGGCCAACGTCCTGACTTTC,CASSQGRTSGANVLTF
TRBJ2-1,TRBV6-2/TRBV6-3,few,TRBD1,TGTGCCAGCACCAACGAGGGCCGACAGGGGAACAATGAGCAGTTCTTC,CASTNEGRQGNNEQFF
TRBJ2-3,TRBV7-2,few,TRBD1,TGTGCCAGCAGCTTTGACAGGGGCCCCACAGATACGCAGTATTTT,CASSFDRGPTDTQYF
TRBJ2-2,TRBV24-1,few,-,TGTGCCACCAGTGATTACAGGGTTTCGGGCACCGGGGAGCTGTTTTTT,CATSDYRVSGTGELFF
TRBJ2-2,TRBV9,many,TRBD2,TGTGCCAGCAGCGTAGTAGCGGGGGCGAACACCGGGGAGCTGTTTTTT,CASSVVAGANTGELFF
TRBJ2-2,TRBV6-1,many,-,TGTGCCAGCAGAGATCCGAACACCGGGGAGCTGTTTTTT,CASRDPNTGELFF
TRBJ2-5,TRBV7-8,few,-,TGTGCCAGCAGCTTAGGGAGGTTGTGGGAGACCCAGTACTTC,CASSLGRLWETQYF
TRBJ2-5,TRBV3-1,few,TRBD1,TGTGCCAGCAGCCAATTTACAGGGGATGACGCAGAGACCCAGTACTTC,CASSQFTGDDAETQYF
TRBJ1-3,TRBV3-1,-,-,TGCGGGCCTCCGGGAAACACCATATATTTT,CGPPGNTIYF
TRBJ2-5,TRBV11-3,few,TRBD2,TGTGCCAGCAGCTTAGGGGGTAGCGGGGAAGAGACCCAGTACTTC,CASSLGGSGEETQYF
TRBJ2-2,TRBV11-2,-,-,TGTGCCAGCAGCCTTCAAAGGGGATTTGGCGGGGAGCTGTTTTTT,CASSLQRGFGGELFF
TRBJ1-2,TRBV6-2/TRBV6-3,-,TRBD1,TGTGCCGCGAAAGGACAGGGGAGGTATGGCTACACCTTC,CAAKGQGRYGYTF
TRBJ2-2,TRBV7-8,few,-,TGTGCCAGCAGCCGGCACCGGACCGGGGAGCTGTTTTTT,CASSRHRTGELFF
TRBJ2-4,TRBV18,-,-,TGTGCCAGCTCTCTAGCTTCGGGCAGGACAACAGCCAAAAACATTCAGTACTTC,CASSLASGRTTAKNIQYF
TRBJ2-7,TRBV12-3/TRBV12-4,-,-,TGTGCCAGCAGCCGCACTGTAGACCCGGGGGTCTTC,CASSRTVDPGVF
TRBJ1-2,TRBV5-5,few,-,TGTGCCAGCAGCTTGAGTTGGAATCTGGGCTATGGCTACACCTTC,CASSLSWNLGYGYTF
TRBJ2-2,TRBV19,few,-,TGTGCCAGTAGTATCCCTCAATGGGGGTTTGAGTGGACCGGGGAGCTGTTTTTT,CASSIPQWGFEWTGELFF
TRBJ2-7,TRBV25-1,few,-,TGTGCCAGCAGAGGTATGGCGAGAAGTCACGAGCAGTACTTC,CASRGMARSHEQYF
TRBJ2-3,TRBV3-1,-,-,TGTGCCTCCAGCCCACTGGGAAAGAACACAGATACGCAGTATTTT,CASSPLGKNTDTQYF
TRBJ2-7,TRBV6-5,-,TRBD2,TGTGCCAGCAGTTACCGCGGGGACTACACCTACGAGCAGTACTTC,CASSYRGDYTYEQYF
TRBJ1-2,TRBV2,few,-,TGTGCCAGCAGTGAAGCGGGGATTTCTAACTATGGCTACACCTTC,CASSEAGISNYGYTF
TRBJ2-1,TRBV12-3/TRBV12-4,-,TRBD2,TGTGCCAGCAGTCAACTAGCGGGTGGAAGTTCCTACAATGAGCAGTTCTTC,CASSQLAGGSSYNEQFF
TRBJ2-1,TRBV10-3,-,-,TGTGCCATCAGTGACCCGGGCCGCGGGAATGAGCAGTTCTTC,CAISDPGRGNEQFF
TRBJ1-6,TRBV7-2,-,-,TGTGCCAGCAGCTTAGTGGCAGGGACAAATTCACCCCTCCACTTT,CASSLVAGTNSPLHF